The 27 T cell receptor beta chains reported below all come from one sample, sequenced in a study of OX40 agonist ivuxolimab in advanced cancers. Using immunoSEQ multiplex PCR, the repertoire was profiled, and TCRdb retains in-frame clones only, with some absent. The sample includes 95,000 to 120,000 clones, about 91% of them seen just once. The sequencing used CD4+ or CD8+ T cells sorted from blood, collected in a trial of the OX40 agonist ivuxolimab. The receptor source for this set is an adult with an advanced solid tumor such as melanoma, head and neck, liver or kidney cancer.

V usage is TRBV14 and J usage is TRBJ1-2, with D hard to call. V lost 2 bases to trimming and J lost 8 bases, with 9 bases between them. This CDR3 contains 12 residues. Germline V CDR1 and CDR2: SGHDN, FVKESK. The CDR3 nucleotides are TGTGCCAGCAGCCAACGGGTGGAGGGCTACACCTTC. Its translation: CASSQRVEGYTF. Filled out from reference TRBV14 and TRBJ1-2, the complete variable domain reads EAGVTQFPSHSVIEKGQTVTLRCDPISGHDNLYWYRRVMGKEIKFLLHFVKESKQDESGMPNNRFLAERTGGTYSTLKVQPAELEDSGVYFCASSQRVEGYTFGSGTRLTVV.

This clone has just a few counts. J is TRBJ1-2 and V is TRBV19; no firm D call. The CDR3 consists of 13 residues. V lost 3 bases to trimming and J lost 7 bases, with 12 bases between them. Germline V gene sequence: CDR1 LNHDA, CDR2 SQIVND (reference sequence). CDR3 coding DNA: TGTGCCAGTAGTATCGGAGGTTATAGTGGCTACACCTTC. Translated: CASSIGGYSGYTF.

The DNA for the CDR3 is TGTGCCAGCAGCACTGGACACCCTGCGCAGGACATTCAGTACTTC. This translates into CASSTGHPAQDIQYF. The chain carries TRBV11-1 and TRBJ2-4; weak D call: TRBD1 (5 bases). V was shortened by 5 bases and J by 8 bases, with 19 bases between the two germline ends. The CDR3 totals 15 residues. Germline CDR1 SGHAT, CDR2 FQDESV (reference sequence).

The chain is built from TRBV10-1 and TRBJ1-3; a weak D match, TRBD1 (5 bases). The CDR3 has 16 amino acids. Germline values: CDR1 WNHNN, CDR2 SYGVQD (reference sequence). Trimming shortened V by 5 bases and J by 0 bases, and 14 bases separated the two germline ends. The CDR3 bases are TGCGCCAGCAGTAGAGGGACCCCCGGCTCTGGAAACACCATATATTTT. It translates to CASSRGTPGSGNTIYF.

This chain's CDR3 is CASSLEVGELFF. CDR3 bases: TGTGCCAGCAGCTTAGAGGTCGGGGAGCTGTTTTTT. The rearrangement uses TRBV7-6 and TRBJ2-2; no firm D call. The V end was cut by 1 base, the J end by 7 bases, with 4 bases between. The CDR3 covers 12 residues. Germline CDR1 reads SGHVS; CDR2 reads FNYEAQ. Variable domain in full (rest from reference TRBV7-6 and TRBJ2-2): GAGVSQSPRYKVTKRGQDVALRCDPISGHVSLYWYRQALGQGPEFLTYFNYEAQQDKSGLPNDRFSAERPEGSISTLTIQRTEQRDSAMYRCASSLEVGELFFGEGSRLTVL.

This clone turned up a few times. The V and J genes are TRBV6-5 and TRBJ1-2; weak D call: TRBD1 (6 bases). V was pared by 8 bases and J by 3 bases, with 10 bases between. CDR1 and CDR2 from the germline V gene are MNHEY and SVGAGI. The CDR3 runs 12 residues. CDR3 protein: CASWAGDYGYTF. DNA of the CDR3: TGTGCCAGCTGGGCAGGGGACTATGGCTACACCTTC.

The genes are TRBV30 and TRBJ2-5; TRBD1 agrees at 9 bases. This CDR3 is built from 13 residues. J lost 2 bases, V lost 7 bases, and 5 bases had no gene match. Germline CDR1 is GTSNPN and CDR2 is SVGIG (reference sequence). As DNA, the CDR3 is TGTGCCTTTGGACAGGGGCCGCAAGAGACCCAGTACTTC. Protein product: CAFGQGPQETQYF.

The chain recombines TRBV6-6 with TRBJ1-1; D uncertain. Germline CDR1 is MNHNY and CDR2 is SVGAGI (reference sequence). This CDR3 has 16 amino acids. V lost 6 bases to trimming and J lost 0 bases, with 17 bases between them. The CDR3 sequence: CASSEPYYAMNTEAFF. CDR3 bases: TGTGCCAGCAGCGAGCCTTACTACGCTATGAACACTGAAGCTTTCTTT.

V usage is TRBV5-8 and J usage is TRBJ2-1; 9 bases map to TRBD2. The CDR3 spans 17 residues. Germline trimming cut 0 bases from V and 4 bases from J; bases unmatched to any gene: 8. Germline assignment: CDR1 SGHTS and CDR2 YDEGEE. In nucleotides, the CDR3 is TGTGCCAGCAGCTTGGCCTCCCTAGCGGGACTATACAATGAGCAGTTCTTC. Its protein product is CASSLASLAGLYNEQFF.

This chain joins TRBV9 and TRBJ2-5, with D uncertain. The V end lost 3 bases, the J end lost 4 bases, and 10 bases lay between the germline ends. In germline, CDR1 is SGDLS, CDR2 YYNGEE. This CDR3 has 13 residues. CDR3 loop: CASSAQPTETQYF. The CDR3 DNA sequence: TGTGCCAGCAGCGCCCAACCCACAGAGACCCAGTACTTC.

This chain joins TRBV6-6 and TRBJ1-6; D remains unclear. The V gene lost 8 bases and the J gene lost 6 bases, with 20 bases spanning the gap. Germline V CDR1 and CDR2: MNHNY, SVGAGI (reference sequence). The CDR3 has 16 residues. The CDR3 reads CASGPSTGRINSPLHF. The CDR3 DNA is TGTGCCAGCGGCCCTTCCACCGGTCGGATTAATTCACCCCTCCACTTT.

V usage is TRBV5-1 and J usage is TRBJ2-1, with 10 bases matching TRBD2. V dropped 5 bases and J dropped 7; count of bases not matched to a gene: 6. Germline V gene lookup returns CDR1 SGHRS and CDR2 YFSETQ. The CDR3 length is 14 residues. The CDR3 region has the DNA TGCGCCAGCAGTTTCACTAGCGGGAATAATGAGCAGTTCTTC. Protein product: CASSFTSGNNEQFF.

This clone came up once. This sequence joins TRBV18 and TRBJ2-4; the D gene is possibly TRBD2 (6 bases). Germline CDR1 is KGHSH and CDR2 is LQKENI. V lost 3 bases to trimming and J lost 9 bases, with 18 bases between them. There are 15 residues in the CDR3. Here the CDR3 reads CASSPNGGFVGIQYF. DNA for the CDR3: TGTGCCAGCTCACCGAACGGGGGTTTCGTAGGCATTCAGTACTTC.

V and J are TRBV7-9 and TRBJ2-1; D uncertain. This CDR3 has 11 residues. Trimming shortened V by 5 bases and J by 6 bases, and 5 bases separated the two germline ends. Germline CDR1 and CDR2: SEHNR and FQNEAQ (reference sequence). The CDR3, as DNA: TGTGCCAGCAGCCAGGTCAATGAGCAGTTCTTC. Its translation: CASSQVNEQFF.

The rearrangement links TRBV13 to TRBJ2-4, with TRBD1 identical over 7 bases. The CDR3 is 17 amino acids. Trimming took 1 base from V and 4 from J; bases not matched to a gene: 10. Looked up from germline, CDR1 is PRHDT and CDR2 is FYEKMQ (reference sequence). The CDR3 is CASSLDRIGTEKNIQYF. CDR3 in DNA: TGTGCCAGCAGCTTAGATCGTATCGGGACAGAGAAAAACATTCAGTACTTC.

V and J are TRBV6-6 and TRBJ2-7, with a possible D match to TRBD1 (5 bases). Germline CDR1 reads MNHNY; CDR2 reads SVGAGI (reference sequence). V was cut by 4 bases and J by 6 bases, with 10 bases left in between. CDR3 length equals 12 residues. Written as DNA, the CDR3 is TGTGCCAGCAGTTCAGGGTTCGGCGAGCAGTACTTC. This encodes CASSSGFGEQYF.

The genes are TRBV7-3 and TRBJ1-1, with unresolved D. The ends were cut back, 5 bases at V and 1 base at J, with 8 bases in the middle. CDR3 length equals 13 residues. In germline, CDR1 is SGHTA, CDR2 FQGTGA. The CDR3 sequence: CASSQQQNTEAFF. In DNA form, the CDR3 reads TGTGCCAGCAGCCAGCAACAGAACACTGAAGCTTTCTTT.

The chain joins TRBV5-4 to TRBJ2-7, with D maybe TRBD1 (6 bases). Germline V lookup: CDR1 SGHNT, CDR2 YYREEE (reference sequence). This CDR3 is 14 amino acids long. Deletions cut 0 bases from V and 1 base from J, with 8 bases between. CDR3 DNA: TGTGCCAGCAGCTTGGGTGGGACATCCTACGAGCAGTACTTC. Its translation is CASSLGGTSYEQYF.

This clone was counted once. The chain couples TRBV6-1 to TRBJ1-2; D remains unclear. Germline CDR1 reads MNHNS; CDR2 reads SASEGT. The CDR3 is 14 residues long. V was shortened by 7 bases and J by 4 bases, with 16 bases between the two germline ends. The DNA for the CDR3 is TGTGCCAGCACCCGAAGCGTAGACGCCTATGGCTACACCTTC. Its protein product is CASTRSVDAYGYTF.

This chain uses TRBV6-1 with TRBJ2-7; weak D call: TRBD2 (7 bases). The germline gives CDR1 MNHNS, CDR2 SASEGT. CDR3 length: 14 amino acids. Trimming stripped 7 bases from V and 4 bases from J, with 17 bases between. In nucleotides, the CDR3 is TGTGCCAGCACTATCTCGGGGGGCGCTTACGAGCAGTACTTC. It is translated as CASTISGGAYEQYF.

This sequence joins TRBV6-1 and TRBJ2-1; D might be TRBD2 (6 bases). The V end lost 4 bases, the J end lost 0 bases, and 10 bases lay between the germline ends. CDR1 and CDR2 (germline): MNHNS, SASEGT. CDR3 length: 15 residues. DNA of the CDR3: TGTGCCAGCAGTGCAACTAGCCCCTCCTACAATGAGCAGTTCTTC. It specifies CASSATSPSYNEQFF.

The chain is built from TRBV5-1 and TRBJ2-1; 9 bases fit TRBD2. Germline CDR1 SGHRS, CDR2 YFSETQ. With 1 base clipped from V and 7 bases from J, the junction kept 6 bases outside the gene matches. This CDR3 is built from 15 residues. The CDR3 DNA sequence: TGCGCCAGCAGCTTGTCTGCGGGGGGGTTAAATGAGCAGTTCTTC. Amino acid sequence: CASSLSAGGLNEQFF.

CDR3 nucleotides: TGCGCCAGCAGCTCATCGCTCATGAACACTGAAGCTTTCTTT. Amino acid sequence: CASSSSLMNTEAFF. V is TRBV5-1 and J is TRBJ1-1; D unclear. V was pared by 3 bases and J by 0 bases, with 9 bases between. CDR1 is SGHRS, CDR2 YFSETQ, per germline. The CDR3 sequence is 14 residues long.

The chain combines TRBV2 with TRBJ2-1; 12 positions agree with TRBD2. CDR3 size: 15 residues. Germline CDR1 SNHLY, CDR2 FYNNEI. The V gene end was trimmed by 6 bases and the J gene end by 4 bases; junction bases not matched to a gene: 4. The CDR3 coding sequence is TGTGCCAGCAGGACGACTAGCGGGAGTTACAATGAGCAGTTCTTC. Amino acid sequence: CASRTTSGSYNEQFF.

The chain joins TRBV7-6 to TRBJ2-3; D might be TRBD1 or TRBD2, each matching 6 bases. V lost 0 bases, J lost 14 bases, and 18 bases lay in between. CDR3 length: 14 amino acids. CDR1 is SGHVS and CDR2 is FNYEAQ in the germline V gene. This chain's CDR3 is CASSLARSSGDWYF. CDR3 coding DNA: TGTGCCAGCAGCTTAGCTCGGTCCTCAGGGGACTGGTATTTT.

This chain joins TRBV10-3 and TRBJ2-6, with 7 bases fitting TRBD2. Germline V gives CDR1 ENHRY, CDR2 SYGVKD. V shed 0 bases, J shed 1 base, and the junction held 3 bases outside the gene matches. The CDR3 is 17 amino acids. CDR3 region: CAISESGGRSGANVLTF. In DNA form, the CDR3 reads TGTGCCATCAGTGAGTCGGGCGGGAGATCTGGGGCCAACGTCCTGACTTTC.

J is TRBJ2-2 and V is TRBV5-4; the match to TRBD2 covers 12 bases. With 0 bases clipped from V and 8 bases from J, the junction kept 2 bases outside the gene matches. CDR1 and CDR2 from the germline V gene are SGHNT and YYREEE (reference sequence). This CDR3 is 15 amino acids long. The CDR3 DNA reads TGTGCCAGCAGCTTGGGACTAGCGGGAGTAGGGGAGCTGTTTTTT. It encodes CASSLGLAGVGELFF.